The clone carrying this TCR beta chain was seen a handful of times. Antigen: not known. This table comes from immunoSEQ multiplex PCR, and its TCRdb copy is limited to in-frame clones, with some not included. The table has around 160,000 clones, about 90% seen once. The data were taken from a study of cytomegalovirus exposure and HLA in healthy donors. The wider study: The 120 validation repertoires and the 650 to 850 first-cohort repertoires shared a platform, a later analysis reported.

Study outcomes and limitations: Subsequent analysis revealed that first-cohort TCR clusters tended to co-occur in the approximately 120 validation repertoires. Rare TCR sequences dominated, though some public TCRs recurred in many donors. Some TCR beta chains (roughly 160 of them) were listed as cytomegalovirus-associated.

The sample taken for sequencing was PBMCs. This TCR was recovered from a woman under 30 in good health and CMV-seropositive.

The CDR3 protein is CVVAPRSSYEQYF. The DNA for the CDR3 is TGTGTCGTAGCGCCAAGGAGCTCCTACGAGCAGTACTTC. The rearrangement uses TRBV6-5 and TRBJ2-7; a weak D match, TRBD2 (5 bases). Germline V lookup: CDR1 MNHEY, CDR2 SVGAGI. The CDR3 has 13 amino acids.